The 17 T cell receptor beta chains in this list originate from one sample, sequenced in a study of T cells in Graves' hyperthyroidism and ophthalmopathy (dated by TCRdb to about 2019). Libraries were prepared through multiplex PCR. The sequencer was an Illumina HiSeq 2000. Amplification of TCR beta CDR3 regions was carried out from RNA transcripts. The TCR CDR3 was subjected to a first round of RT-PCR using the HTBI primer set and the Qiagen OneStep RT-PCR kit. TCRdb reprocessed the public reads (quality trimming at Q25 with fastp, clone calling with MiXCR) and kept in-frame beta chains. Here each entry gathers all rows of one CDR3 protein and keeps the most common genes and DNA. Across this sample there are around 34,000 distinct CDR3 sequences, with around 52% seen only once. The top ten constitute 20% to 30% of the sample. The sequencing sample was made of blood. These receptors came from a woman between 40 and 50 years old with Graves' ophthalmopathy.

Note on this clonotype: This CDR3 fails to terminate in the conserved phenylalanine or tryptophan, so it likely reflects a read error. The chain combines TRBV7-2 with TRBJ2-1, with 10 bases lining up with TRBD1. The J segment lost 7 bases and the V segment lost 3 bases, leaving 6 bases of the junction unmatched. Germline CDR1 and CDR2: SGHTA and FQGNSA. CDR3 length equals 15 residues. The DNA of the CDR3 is TGTGCCAGCAGCTTGGGAGCGGGACAGGGGAATGAGCAGTTCTAC. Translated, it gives CASSLGAGQGNEQFY.

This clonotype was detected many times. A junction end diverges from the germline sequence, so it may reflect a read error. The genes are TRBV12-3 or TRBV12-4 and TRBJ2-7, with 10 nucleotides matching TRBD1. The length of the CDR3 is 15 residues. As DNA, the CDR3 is TGTGCTAGCAGCCCGGAAAGGACAGGGGGCTACGAGCAGTACTTC. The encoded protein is CASSPERTGGYEQYF.

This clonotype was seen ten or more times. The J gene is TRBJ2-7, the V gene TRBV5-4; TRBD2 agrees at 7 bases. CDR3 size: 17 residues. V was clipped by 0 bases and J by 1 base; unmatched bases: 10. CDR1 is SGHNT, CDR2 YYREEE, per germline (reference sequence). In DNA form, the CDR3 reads TGTGCCAGCAGCTTGGGAGGTACAGCGGGGAAATCCTACGAGCAGTACTTC. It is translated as CASSLGGTAGKSYEQYF. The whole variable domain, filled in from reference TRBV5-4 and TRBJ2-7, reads ETGVTQSPTHLIKTRGQQVTLRCSSQSGHNTVSWYQQALGQGPQFIFQYYREEENGRGNFPPRFSGLQFPNYSSELNVNALELDDSALYLCASSLGGTAGKSYEQYFGPGTRLTVT.

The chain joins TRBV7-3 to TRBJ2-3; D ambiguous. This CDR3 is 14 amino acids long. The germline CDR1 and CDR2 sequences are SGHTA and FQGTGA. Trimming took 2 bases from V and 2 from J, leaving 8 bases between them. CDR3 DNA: TGTGCCAGCAGCTTATCCCACACCACAGATACGCAGTATTTT. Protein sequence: CASSLSHTTDTQYF.

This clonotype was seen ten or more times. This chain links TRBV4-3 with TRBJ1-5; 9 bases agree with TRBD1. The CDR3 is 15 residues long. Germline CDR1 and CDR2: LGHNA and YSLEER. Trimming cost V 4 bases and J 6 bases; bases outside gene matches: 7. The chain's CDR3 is CASSLVQGAGQPQHF. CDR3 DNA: TGCGCCAGCAGCCTAGTACAGGGGGCAGGTCAGCCCCAGCATTTT.

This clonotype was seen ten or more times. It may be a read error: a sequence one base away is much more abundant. CDR3 DNA sequence: TGTGCCAGCAGCGCCCGGAACAGGGGGACCGGGGAGCTGTTTTTT. As protein: CASSARNRGTGELFF. This chain joins TRBV9 and TRBJ2-2; 8 bases are shared with TRBD1. CDR1 is SGDLS, CDR2 YYNGEE, per germline. V lost 3 bases and J lost 5; bases outside the gene matches: 6. The CDR3 covers 15 residues.

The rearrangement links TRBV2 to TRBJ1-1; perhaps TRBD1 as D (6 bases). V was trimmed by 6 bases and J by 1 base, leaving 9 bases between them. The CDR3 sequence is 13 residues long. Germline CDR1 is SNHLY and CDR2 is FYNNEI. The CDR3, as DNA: TGTGCCAGCAGAAGCAGGGGGAACACTGAAGCTTTCTTT. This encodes CASRSRGNTEAFF.

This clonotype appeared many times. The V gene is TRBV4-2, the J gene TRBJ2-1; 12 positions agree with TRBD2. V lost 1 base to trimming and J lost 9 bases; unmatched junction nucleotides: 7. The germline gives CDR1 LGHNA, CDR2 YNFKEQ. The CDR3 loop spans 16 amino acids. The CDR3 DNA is TGTGCCAGCAGCCAAGGACTAGCGGGAGAGGAGGGTGAGCAGTTCTTC. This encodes CASSQGLAGEEGEQFF.

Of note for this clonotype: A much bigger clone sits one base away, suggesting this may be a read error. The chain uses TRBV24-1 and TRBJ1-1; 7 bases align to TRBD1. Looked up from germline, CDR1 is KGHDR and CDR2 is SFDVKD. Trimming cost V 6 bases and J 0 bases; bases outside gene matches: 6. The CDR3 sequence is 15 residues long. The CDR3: CATSFQGDLNTEAFF. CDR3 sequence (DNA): TGTGCCACCAGTTTCCAGGGGGACCTGAACACTGAAGCTTTCTTT.

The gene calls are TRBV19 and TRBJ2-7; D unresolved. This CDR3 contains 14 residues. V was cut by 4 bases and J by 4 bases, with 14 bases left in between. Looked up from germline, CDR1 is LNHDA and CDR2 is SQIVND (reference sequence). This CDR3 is CASSNAVGTYEQYF. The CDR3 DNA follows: TGTGCCAGTAGTAATGCGGTGGGAACATACGAGCAGTACTTC.

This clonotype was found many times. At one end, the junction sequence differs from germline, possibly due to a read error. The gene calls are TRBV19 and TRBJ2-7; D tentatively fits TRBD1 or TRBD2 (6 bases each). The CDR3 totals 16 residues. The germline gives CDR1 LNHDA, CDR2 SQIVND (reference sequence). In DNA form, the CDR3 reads TGTGCCAGTGGTATAGCTCGGGGGCGCGATTCCGACGAGCAGTACTTC. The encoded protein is CASGIARGRDSDEQYF.

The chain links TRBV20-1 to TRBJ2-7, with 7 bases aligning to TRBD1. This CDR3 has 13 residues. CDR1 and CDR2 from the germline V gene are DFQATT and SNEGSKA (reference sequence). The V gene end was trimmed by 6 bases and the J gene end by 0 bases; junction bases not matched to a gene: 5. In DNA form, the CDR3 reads TGCAGTGCCCGGACAGGATACTCCTACGAGCAGTACTTC. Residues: CSARTGYSYEQYF.

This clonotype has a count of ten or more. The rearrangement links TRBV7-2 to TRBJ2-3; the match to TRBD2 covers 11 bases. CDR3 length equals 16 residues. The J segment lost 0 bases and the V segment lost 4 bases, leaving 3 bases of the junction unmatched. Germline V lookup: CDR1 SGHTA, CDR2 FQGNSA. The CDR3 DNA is TGTGCCAGCAGCTCCCTAGCGGGGGGAAGCACAGATACGCAGTATTTT. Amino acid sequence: CASSSLAGGSTDTQYF.

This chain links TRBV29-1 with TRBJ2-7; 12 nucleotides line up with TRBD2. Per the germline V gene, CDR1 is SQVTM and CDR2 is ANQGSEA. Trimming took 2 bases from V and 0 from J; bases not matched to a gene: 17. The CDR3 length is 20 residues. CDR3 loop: CSVERSTSGGAPPCSYEQYF. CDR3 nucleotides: TGCAGCGTTGAAAGATCGACTAGCGGGGGTGCACCTCCGTGCTCCTACGAGCAGTACTTC.

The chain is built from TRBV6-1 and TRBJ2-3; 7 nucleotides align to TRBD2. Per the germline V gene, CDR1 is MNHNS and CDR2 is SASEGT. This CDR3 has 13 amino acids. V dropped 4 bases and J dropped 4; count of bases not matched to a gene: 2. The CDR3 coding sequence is TGTGCCAGCAGTGCCGGGAGGTCAGATACGCAGTATTTT. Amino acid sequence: CASSAGRSDTQYF.

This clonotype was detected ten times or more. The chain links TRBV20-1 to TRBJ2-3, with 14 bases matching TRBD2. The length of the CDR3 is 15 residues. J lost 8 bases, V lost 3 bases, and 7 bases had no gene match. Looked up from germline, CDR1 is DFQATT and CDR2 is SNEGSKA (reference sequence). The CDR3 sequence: CSASKTSGGAGTQYF. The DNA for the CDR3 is TGCAGTGCTAGTAAGACTAGCGGGGGGGCCGGTACGCAGTATTTT.

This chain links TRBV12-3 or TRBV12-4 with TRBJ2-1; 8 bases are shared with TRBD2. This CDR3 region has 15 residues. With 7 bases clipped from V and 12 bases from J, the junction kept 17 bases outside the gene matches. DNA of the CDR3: TGTGCCAGCAACACTCGGGGGGGCAACGCAGATACGCAGTTCTTC. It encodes CASNTRGGNADTQFF.